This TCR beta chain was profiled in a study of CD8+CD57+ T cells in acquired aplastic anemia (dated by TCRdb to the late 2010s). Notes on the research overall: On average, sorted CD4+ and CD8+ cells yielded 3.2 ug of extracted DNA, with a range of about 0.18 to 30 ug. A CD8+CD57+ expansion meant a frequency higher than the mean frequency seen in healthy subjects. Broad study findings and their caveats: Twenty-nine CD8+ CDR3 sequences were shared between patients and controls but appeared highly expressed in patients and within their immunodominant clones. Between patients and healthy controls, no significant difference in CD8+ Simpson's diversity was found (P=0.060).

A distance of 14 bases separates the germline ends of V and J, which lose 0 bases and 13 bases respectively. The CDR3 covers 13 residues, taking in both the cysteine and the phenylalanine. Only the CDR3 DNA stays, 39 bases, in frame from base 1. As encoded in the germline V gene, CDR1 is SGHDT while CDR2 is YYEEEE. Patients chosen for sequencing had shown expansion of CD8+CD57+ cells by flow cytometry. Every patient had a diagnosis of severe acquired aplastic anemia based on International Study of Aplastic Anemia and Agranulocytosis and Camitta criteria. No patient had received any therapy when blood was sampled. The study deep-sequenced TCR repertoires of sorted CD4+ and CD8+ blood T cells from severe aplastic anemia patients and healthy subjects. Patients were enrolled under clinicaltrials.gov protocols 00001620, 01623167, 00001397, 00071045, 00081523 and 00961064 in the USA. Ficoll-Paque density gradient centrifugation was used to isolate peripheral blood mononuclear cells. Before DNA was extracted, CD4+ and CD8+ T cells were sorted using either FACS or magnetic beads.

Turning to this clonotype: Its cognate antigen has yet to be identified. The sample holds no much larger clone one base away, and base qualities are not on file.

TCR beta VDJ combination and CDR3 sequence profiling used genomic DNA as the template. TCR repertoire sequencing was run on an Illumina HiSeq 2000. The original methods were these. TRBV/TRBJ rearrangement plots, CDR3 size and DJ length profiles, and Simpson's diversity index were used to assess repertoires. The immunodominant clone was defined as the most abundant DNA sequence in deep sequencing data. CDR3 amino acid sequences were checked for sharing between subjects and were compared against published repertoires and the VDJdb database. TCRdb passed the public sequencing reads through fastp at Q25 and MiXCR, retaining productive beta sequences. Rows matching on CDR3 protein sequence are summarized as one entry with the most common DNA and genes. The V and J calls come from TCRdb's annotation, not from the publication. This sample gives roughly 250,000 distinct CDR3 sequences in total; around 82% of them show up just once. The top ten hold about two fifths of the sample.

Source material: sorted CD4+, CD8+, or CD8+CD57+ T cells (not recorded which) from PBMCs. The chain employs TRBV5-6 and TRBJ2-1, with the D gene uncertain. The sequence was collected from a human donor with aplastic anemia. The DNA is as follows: TGTGCCAGCAGCTTGGGCATTACGGGTGGACAGTTCTTC. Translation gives CASSLGITGGQFF.